This T cell receptor (beta chain) was sequenced in a study of T cell repertoires in ileal Crohn's disease. Study-level background: Every patient was operated on for stricturing (about 60%) or penetrating (approximately 40%) complications. About half received postoperative treatment, some ten with thiopurines and around 20 anti-TNF.

The V end lost 4 bases, the J end lost 1 base, and 20 bases lay between the germline ends. Looked up from germline, CDR1 is SGHNT and CDR2 is YENEEA. The CDR3 consists of 17 residues. The repertoire was sequenced with immunoSEQ multiplex PCR; TCRdb's copy has only in-frame clones and lacks some. The sample shows approximately 11,000 clones, just over 75% of them seen only once. Comments on this clone: Its specificity is unknown.

Study results and caveats: Active smokers at surgery had more clonal expansions than non-smokers.

The chain is built from TRBV11-3 and TRBJ2-7, with TRBD1 as a possible D gene (6 bases). The TCR originated in an adult with Crohn's disease. The sample consisted of ileal tissue. Here the CDR3 DNA reads TGTGCCAGCAGCTCGCTCCACTCCGGGACACTTTCCTACGAGCAGTACTTC. This gives the protein CASSSLHSGTLSYEQYF.